This T cell receptor beta chain appears in the sequencing data of a study of T cell responses to AZD1222 COVID-19 vaccine (dated by TCRdb to about 2021). Regarding the research as a whole: A total of just over 230 trial participants underwent TCR sequencing, of whom about 210 had received two doses of AZD1222 and roughly 26 had received two doses of the MenACWY control vaccine. Enrollment into the trials was organized by age into subgroups of 18-55, 56-69 and 70-plus years, and those subgroups contained 148, 28 and 57 TCR-sequenced participants, respectively. General findings and caveats noted by the study authors: Only five to seven AZD1222 recipients were SARS-CoV-2 seropositive at baseline, limiting conclusions about previously exposed vaccinees. No day 14 peak-response samples were available, so repertoires were characterized only after the peak T cell response. Vaccine-associated CD4 TCRs spanned the whole spike protein, with dominant responses in regions 160-218 and 743-854. The 56-69-year group was small, and its depth increase did not reach significance, likely because of low power. Participants were mostly white British and included more females than males, and it was suggested by the authors that clonal diversity may have been underestimated. After two AZD1222 doses, spike-specific TCR breadth and depth were significantly higher than at day 0 and than in MenACWY recipients. Nearly half of unique spike-specific TCRs reportedly recognized epitopes outside regions mutated in the B.1.351 and B.1.1.7 variants.

The V and J ends are trimmed by 0 bases and 3 bases, leaving 14 bases between them. CDR1 and CDR2, per the germline V gene (reference sequence), are SEHNR and FQNEAQ. The CDR3, from cysteine to phenylalanine, totals 16 residues. Of the read, only the CDR3 DNA is kept; its 48 bases are in frame from base 1. The time point label here, explained by the study, means: about 28 days (+/-7) after the second vaccine dose. AZD1222 recipients with second doses at about 4 weeks or about 12 weeks were pooled, because spike-specific TCR depth and breadth did not differ between schedules. Samples from vaccinated people were obtained from the UK trials COV001 and COV002, which included a single-blind randomized controlled phase 2/3 trial of AZD1222 (ChAdOx1 nCoV-19) in healthy adults. Trial participant PBMC samples were collected at day 0 and day 28 after the second dose for TCRbeta chain sequencing. The CDR3 regions of human TCRbeta chains were subjected to immunosequencing. The published analysis was carried out like this. TCRs in the repertoires were matched against a reference library of SARS-CoV-2-specific TCRs that had been generated with the MIRA antigen-specificity platform. Breadth was defined as the fraction of unique TCRs that were SARS-CoV-2-associated, and depth was defined as the fraction of total T cells that were SARS-CoV-2-associated. Each spike-specific TCR was assigned to its reactive spike region and to a CD4 or CD8 class using the MIRA data. Log10-transformed breadth and depth values were compared by one-way ANOVA with Sidak's multiple comparisons tests. The clones in this table, taken by TCRdb from immuneACCESS, are in-frame only. Not every clone is retained; where verified, under half of the shortfall comes from an unresolved V gene, and the cause of the rest is unknown. For V, J and clone size, that table is used; D and trimming come from the DNA. Present in this sample are about 80,000 clones, 80% to 90% of which were seen just once. The ten largest clones capture around 3.6% of the sample.

A note on this clone: The antigen it binds to is not known. Base qualities are missing; no much larger clone stands one base away.

The material was peripheral blood, obtained 28 days after the second AZD1222 dose. This chain is built from TRBV7-9 and TRBJ1-1; TRBD1 is perhaps the D gene, given 6 matching bases. The source of this sequence is an adult who received the AZD1222 COVID-19 vaccine. The CDR3 reads CASSLAIGGLHTEAFF. The bases are TGTGCCAGCAGCTTAGCGATCGGGGGCCTACACACTGAAGCTTTCTTT. Where the CDR3 stops, the reference TRBV7-9 and TRBJ1-1 genes take over; the full variable domain is DTGVSQNPRHKITKRGQNVTFRCDPISEHNRLYWYRQTLGQGPEFLTYFQNEAQLEKSRLLSDRFSAERPKGSFSTLEIQRTEQGDSAMYLCASSLAIGGLHTEAFFGQGTRLTVV.